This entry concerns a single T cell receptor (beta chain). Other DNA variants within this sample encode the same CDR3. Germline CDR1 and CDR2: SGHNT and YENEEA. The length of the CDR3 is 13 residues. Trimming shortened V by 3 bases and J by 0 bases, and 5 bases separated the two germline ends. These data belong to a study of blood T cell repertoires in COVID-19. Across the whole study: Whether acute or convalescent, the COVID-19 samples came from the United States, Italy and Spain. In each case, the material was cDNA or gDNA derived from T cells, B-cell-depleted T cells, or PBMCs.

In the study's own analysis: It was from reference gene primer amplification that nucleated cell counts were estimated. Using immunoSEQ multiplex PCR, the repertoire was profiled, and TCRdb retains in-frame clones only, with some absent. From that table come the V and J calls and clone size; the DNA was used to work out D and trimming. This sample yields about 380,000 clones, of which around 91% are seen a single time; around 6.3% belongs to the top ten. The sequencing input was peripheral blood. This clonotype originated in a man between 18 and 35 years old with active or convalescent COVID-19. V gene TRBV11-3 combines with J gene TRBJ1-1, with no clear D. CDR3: CASSLSLNTEAFF. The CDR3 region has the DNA TGTGCCAGCAGCTTGAGCTTGAACACTGAAGCTTTCTTT. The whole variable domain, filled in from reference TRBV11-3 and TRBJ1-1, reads EAGVVQSPRYKIIEKKQPVAFWCNPISGHNTLYWYLQNLGQGPELLIRYENEEAVDDSQLPKDRFSAERLKGVDSTLKIQPAELGDSAVYLCASSLSLNTEAFFGQGTRLTVV.